The present entry profiles one T cell receptor beta chain with its context. This sample is part of a study of blood T cell repertoires in COVID-19. Original analysis: Amplification of reference gene primers was used by the study to estimate nucleated cell counts. Assay used: immunoSEQ multiplex PCR; TCRdb lists only in-frame clones, some missing. The V and J calls and the clone size are those of that table, but D and trimming were determined from the DNA. The repertoire holds 150,000 to 200,000 clones, with about 82% as singletons. Seattle-derived patients entered the study during active infection and were followed longitudinally. The V gene lost 6 bases and the J gene lost 4 bases, with 16 bases spanning the gap. Germline V gives CDR1 MDHEN, CDR2 SYDVKM. The CDR3 sequence is 15 residues long.

This chain uses TRBV28 with TRBJ2-4; TRBD2 is a possible D gene (7 bases). The source material was peripheral blood. The TCR was taken from a woman at least 80 years old with COVID-19, enrolled during active disease. DNA of the CDR3: TGTGCCAGCAGCCTGAGGGGGGGCAGGAAAAACATTCAGTACTTC. The encoded protein is CASSLRGGRKNIQYF.